This entry lists 14 T cell receptor beta chains sequenced from one sample in a study of T cell responses to AZD1222 COVID-19 vaccine. Method: immunoSEQ multiplex PCR; TCRdb's copy keeps in-frame clones and lacks some. The sample has 150,000 or so clones, 90% seen once. Here the sequenced sample was peripheral blood, taken 28 days after the second AZD1222 dose. These receptors all stem from an adult who received the AZD1222 COVID-19 vaccine.

The chain has TRBV12-3 or TRBV12-4 and TRBJ1-1, with 7 bases lining up with TRBD1. The junction had 5 bases not matched to a gene; V was cut back by 6 bases and J by 4 bases. The CDR3 totals 13 residues. This CDR3 is CASSNDRATEAFF. The CDR3 region has the DNA TGTGCCAGCAGCAACGACAGGGCCACTGAAGCTTTCTTT.

The chain joins TRBV2 to TRBJ1-5, with D hard to call. The CDR3 covers 14 residues. The germline V gene encodes CDR1 SNHLY and CDR2 FYNNEI. V lost 5 bases and J lost 2, with 10 bases in between. The CDR3 protein is CASSPLAGNQPQHF. As DNA, the CDR3 is TGTGCCAGCAGTCCATTGGCGGGCAATCAGCCCCAGCATTTT. The entire variable domain, with the rest obtained from reference TRBV2 and TRBJ1-5, is as follows: EPEVTQTPSHQVTQMGQEVILRCVPISNHLYFYWYRQILGQKVEFLVSFYNNEISEKSEIFDDQFSVERPDGSNFTLKIRSTKLEDSAMYFCASSPLAGNQPQHFGDGTRLSIL.

The chain employs TRBV5-1 and TRBJ1-6; 7 bases are shared with TRBD1. This CDR3 spans 16 amino acids. Unmatched junction bases numbered 12, after V lost 4 bases and J lost 8 bases. Looked up from germline, CDR1 is SGHRS and CDR2 is YFSETQ. Here the CDR3 DNA reads TGCGCCAGCAGCCCGCGGGACAGTCCGGCGGATTCACCCCTCCACTTT. This sequence encodes CASSPRDSPADSPLHF. Full variable domain (outside the CDR3, taken from reference TRBV5-1 and TRBJ1-6): KAGVTQTPRYLIKTRGQQVTLSCSPISGHRSVSWYQQTPGQGLQFLFEYFSETQRNKGNFPGRFSGRQFSNSRSEMNVSTLELGDSALYLCASSPRDSPADSPLHFGNGTRLTVT.

The chain carries TRBV7-8 and TRBJ1-5; D is undetermined. The germline V and J ends were trimmed by 2 bases and 0 bases, with 11 bases remaining between them. Germline V lookup: CDR1 SGHVS, CDR2 FQNEAQ. This CDR3 spans 16 amino acids. The CDR3, as DNA: TGTGCCAGCAGCTTAAGGGCCTCGGCTAGCAATCAGCCCCAGCATTTT. It encodes CASSLRASASNQPQHF.

This clone was detected a few times. V is TRBV7-8 and J is TRBJ2-5; no reliable D call. V gave up 1 base and J gave up 1 base, with 7 bases separating them. Germline CDR1 SGHVS, CDR2 FQNEAQ. The CDR3 contains 14 residues. The CDR3 region has the DNA TGTGCCAGCAGCTTAGGTGTCCTCCAAGAGACCCAGTACTTC. It translates to CASSLGVLQETQYF.

The chain joins TRBV5-1 to TRBJ2-3; D gene unclear. CDR1 is SGHRS and CDR2 is YFSETQ in the germline V gene. CDR3 length: 14 amino acids. V dropped 2 bases and J dropped 0 bases, with 7 bases sitting between them. This CDR3 is CASSFATSTDTQYF. In DNA, the CDR3 is TGCGCCAGCAGCTTCGCTACTAGCACAGATACGCAGTATTTT. Variable domain in full (rest from reference TRBV5-1 and TRBJ2-3): KAGVTQTPRYLIKTRGQQVTLSCSPISGHRSVSWYQQTPGQGLQFLFEYFSETQRNKGNFPGRFSGRQFSNSRSEMNVSTLELGDSALYLCASSFATSTDTQYFGPGTRLTVL.

This clone was detected only once. The J gene is TRBJ2-3, the V gene TRBV5-1, with 12 bases that match TRBD2. CDR3 length: 16 residues. The V gene's germline CDR1 is SGHRS and CDR2 YFSETQ. The junction had 4 bases not matched to a gene; V was cut back by 4 bases and J by 1 base. The CDR3: CASSLLAGGGTDTQYF. The CDR3 region has the DNA TGCGCCAGCAGCCTCCTAGCGGGAGGGGGCACAGATACGCAGTATTTT.

The chain recombines TRBV5-5 with TRBJ2-7; no firm D call. The length of the CDR3 is 13 residues. Looked up from germline, CDR1 is SGHKS and CDR2 is YYEKEE (reference sequence). V was cut by 0 bases and J by 2 bases, with 6 bases left in between. The CDR3 nucleotides read TGTGCCAGCAGCTTGGCCTTCCCCTACGAGCAGTACTTC. This sequence encodes CASSLAFPYEQYF.

This clone was recorded only once. This sample includes further DNA sequences coding for the same CDR3. The V and J genes are TRBV18 and TRBJ2-2, with a tentative D call TRBD1 (5 bases). The CDR3 contains 14 residues. CDR1 and CDR2 from the germline V gene are KGHSH and LQKENI. V gave up 5 bases and J gave up 2 bases, with 9 bases separating them. The CDR3 loop reads CASSGTGNTGELFF. The CDR3 DNA follows: TGTGCCAGCTCAGGAACAGGAAACACCGGGGAGCTGTTTTTT. Together with reference TRBV18 and TRBJ2-2, the CDR3 gives the full variable domain: NAGVMQNPRHLVRRRGQEARLRCSPMKGHSHVYWYRQLPEEGLKFMVYLQKENIIDESGMPKERFSAEFPKEGPSILRIQQVVRGDSAAYFCASSGTGNTGELFFGEGSRLTVL.

This chain connects TRBV28 to TRBJ1-1; D possibly corresponds to TRBD1 (6 bases). Trimming took off 2 bases at V and 4 bases at J, with 11 bases between the two ends. This CDR3 is built from 14 residues. Germline CDR1 MDHEN, CDR2 SYDVKM. As DNA, the CDR3 is TGTGCCAGCAGTTTAAGTGGCAGGGGCACTGAAGCTTTCTTT. Protein product: CASSLSGRGTEAFF.

This rearrangement joins TRBV29-1 to TRBJ2-2; 7 nucleotides agree with TRBD2. The V gene's germline CDR1 is SQVTM and CDR2 ANQGSEA. Trimming took 7 bases from V and 3 from J; bases not matched to a gene: 11. This CDR3 has 15 amino acids. The CDR3 DNA follows: TGCAGCGCCGCGGGGACTGGGGGGGACACCGGGGAGCTGTTTTTT. Translation: CSAAGTGGDTGELFF.

The gene calls are TRBV28 and TRBJ1-2; a possible D gene is TRBD1 (5 bases). Looked up from germline, CDR1 is MDHEN and CDR2 is SYDVKM. The length of the CDR3 is 16 residues. V was trimmed by 5 bases and J by 3 bases, leaving 19 bases between them. The CDR3 coding sequence is TGTGCCAGCAGTCACCGGGAAGGGTCGGGGGACTATGGCTACACCTTC. It yields the protein CASSHREGSGDYGYTF.

V gene TRBV3-1 (or the pseudogene TRBV3-2) combines with J gene TRBJ1-2; 7 bases are a match to TRBD1. Germline CDR1 and CDR2: LGHDT and YNNKEL (reference sequence). Unmatched junction bases numbered 4, after V lost 3 bases and J lost 9 bases. This CDR3 spans 12 amino acids. The DNA for the CDR3 is TGTGCCAGCAGCCAGTTACAGGGGCGCTACACCTTC. It translates to CASSQLQGRYTF.

The chain uses TRBV6-5 and TRBJ1-1; D might be TRBD1 (5 bases). This CDR3 region has 15 residues. V was clipped by 2 bases and J by 3 bases, with 13 bases between them. CDR1 MNHEY and CDR2 SVGAGI come from the germline V gene. Here the CDR3 DNA reads TGTGCCAGCAGTTACGAGGGGAGGGTAGACACTGAAGCTTTCTTT. Translation gives CASSYEGRVDTEAFF.